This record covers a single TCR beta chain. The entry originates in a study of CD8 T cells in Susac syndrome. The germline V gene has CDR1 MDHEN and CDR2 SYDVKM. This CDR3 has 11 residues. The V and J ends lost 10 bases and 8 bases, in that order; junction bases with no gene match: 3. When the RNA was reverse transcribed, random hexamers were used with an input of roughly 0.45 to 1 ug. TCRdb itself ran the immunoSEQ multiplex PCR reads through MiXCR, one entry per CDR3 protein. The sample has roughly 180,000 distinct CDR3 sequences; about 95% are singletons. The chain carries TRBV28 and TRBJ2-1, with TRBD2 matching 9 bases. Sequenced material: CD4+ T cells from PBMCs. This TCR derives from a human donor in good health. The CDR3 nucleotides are TGTGCCACCGTAGCGGGAGATGAGCAGTTCTTC. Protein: CATVAGDEQFF.